Presented here are 21 T cell receptor beta chains from one specimen sequenced in a study of early T cells in non-severe SARS-CoV-2 infection. TCRdb processed the 5' RACE reads anew with MiXCR; each CDR3 protein has one entry. The sample lists under 90,000 distinct CDR3 sequences, approximately 13% occurring once. The material sequenced was whole blood. These receptors all come from an adult who was a healthcare worker with PCR-confirmed SARS-CoV-2 infection or an uninfected control (not recorded which).

The CDR3 here is CASSQVGQNTEAFF. CDR3 sequence (DNA): TGCGCCAGCAGCCAAGTGGGACAGAACACTGAAGCTTTCTTT. The rearrangement links TRBV4-1 to TRBJ1-1; the D gene is possibly TRBD1 (6 bases). Trimming cost V 1 base and J 1 base, with 7 bases left between them. This CDR3 has 14 residues. Germline V CDR1 and CDR2: MGHRA, YSYEKL.

This clonotype was observed at least ten times. The rearrangement joins TRBV3-1 to TRBJ2-7; TRBD1 might be the D (6 bases). This CDR3 comprises 13 residues. V was trimmed by 4 bases and J by 5 bases, leaving 12 bases between them. Germline V gene lookup returns CDR1 LGHDT and CDR2 YNNKEL (reference sequence). The CDR3 DNA reads as TGTGCCAGCAGCCTTCAGGGGAGCCACGAGCAGTACTTC. Translation gives CASSLQGSHEQYF.

This clonotype came up a few times. The chain uses TRBV29-1 and TRBJ2-7; 10 bases agree with TRBD1. This CDR3 has 16 amino acids. V lost 7 bases to trimming and J lost 6 bases; unmatched junction nucleotides: 18. Germline CDR1 and CDR2: SQVTM and ANQGSEA. The CDR3 here is CSGAKGHGTGAAEQYF. The CDR3 DNA follows: TGCAGCGGCGCGAAGGGACACGGGACAGGGGCCGCCGAGCAGTACTTC.

Here the CDR3 DNA reads TGTGCCAGCAGCTTAGCAACATCCGCCTACGAGCAGTACTTC. Its translation: CASSLATSAYEQYF. The genes are TRBV7-6 and TRBJ2-7; D gene ambiguous. Per germline, CDR1 SGHVS and CDR2 FNYEAQ. The CDR3 contains 14 residues. V was clipped by 0 bases and J by 2 bases, with 8 bases between them. Based on the CDR3 plus reference TRBV7-6 and TRBJ2-7, the full variable domain is GAGVSQSPRYKVTKRGQDVALRCDPISGHVSLYWYRQALGQGPEFLTYFNYEAQQDKSGLPNDRFSAERPEGSISTLTIQRTEQRDSAMYRCASSLATSAYEQYFGPGTRLTVT.

The chain recombines TRBV29-1 with TRBJ1-1, with 9 bases matching TRBD1. Germline CDR1 reads SQVTM; CDR2 reads ANQGSEA. CDR3 size: 11 residues. V shed 7 bases and J 10 bases; nucleotides not matched to a gene: 7. The CDR3 here is CSAGQGHIAFF. CDR3 in DNA: TGCAGCGCGGGACAGGGCCACATAGCTTTCTTT.

This clonotype was picked up many times. The rearrangement links TRBV4-1 to TRBJ2-7; D remains unclear. CDR3 length: 14 residues. Germline lookup yields CDR1 MGHRA and CDR2 YSYEKL. V was trimmed by 2 bases and J by 1 base, leaving 9 bases between them. CDR3 residues: CASSQPEKSYEQYF. CDR3 in DNA: TGCGCCAGCAGCCAACCCGAGAAATCCTACGAGCAGTACTTC.

This clonotype was observed a handful of times. V gene TRBV5-1 combines with J gene TRBJ2-7; D call uncertain. Trimming pared 5 bases from V and 0 bases from J, leaving 9 bases between. CDR1 is SGHRS and CDR2 is YFSETQ in the germline V gene. The CDR3 contains 13 residues. CDR3 region: CASREATSYEQYF. For the CDR3, the DNA is TGCGCCAGCAGAGAGGCTACCTCCTACGAGCAGTACTTC.

The sample holds a few counts of this clonotype. This rearrangement joins TRBV15 to TRBJ2-6, with 7 bases that match TRBD1. Germline lookup yields CDR1 LNHNV and CDR2 YYDKDF (reference sequence). V lost 0 bases to trimming and J lost 2 bases; unmatched junction nucleotides: 1. The CDR3 has 16 amino acids. The CDR3 DNA sequence: TGTGCCACCAGCAGAGATACAGGGGCTGGGGCCAACGTCCTGACTTTC. It is translated as CATSRDTGAGANVLTF.

This rearrangement joins TRBV28 to TRBJ2-7, with a tentative D call TRBD2 (6 bases). From germline, CDR1 is MDHEN and CDR2 SYDVKM. The ends were cut back, 5 bases at V and 7 bases at J, with 21 bases in the middle. This CDR3 contains 15 residues. CDR3 sequence (DNA): TGTGCCAGCAGTCCTATAGGGACTCAAGCGTGGGAGCAGTACTTC. Translated, it gives CASSPIGTQAWEQYF.

This chain joins TRBV9 and TRBJ1-1; D unresolved. Trimming left V 4 bases short and J 3 bases short, with 13 bases between. There are 14 residues in the CDR3. Germline V CDR1 and CDR2: SGDLS, YYNGEE. CDR3 DNA: TGTGCCAGCAGCCCGTCCAGCCCGGACACTGAAGCTTTCTTT. It yields the protein CASSPSSPDTEAFF.

This chain connects TRBV7-2 to TRBJ2-5, with no clear D. The CDR3 has 14 residues. Germline assignment: CDR1 SGHTA and CDR2 FQGNSA. V was clipped by 1 base and J by 2 bases, with 8 bases between them. Here the CDR3 reads CASSLGLRQETQYF. The CDR3 coding sequence is TGTGCCAGCAGCTTAGGTCTCAGGCAAGAGACCCAGTACTTC.

This clonotype was seen only a few times. The V and J genes are TRBV6-5 and TRBJ2-3, with D perhaps TRBD1 (5 bases). The CDR3 length is 16 residues. The V gene lost 6 bases and the J gene lost 1 base, with 17 bases spanning the gap. CDR1 is MNHEY, CDR2 SVGAGI, per germline. Here the CDR3 DNA reads TGTGCCAGCAGCCGCCGACAGACGCTTGGCACAGATACGCAGTATTTT. Its protein is CASSRRQTLGTDTQYF.

The chain uses TRBV20-1 and TRBJ2-1, with 8 bases matching TRBD2. V dropped 1 base and J dropped 7; count of bases not matched to a gene: 6. This CDR3 region has 14 residues. Looked up from germline, CDR1 is DFQATT and CDR2 is SNEGSKA (reference sequence). DNA for the CDR3: TGCAGTGCTAGAGGAATAGCGGGATGGAATGAGCAGTTCTTC. This codes for CSARGIAGWNEQFF.

In this sample, this clonotype turned up a few times. The chain links TRBV4-2 to TRBJ2-3; a possible D gene is TRBD2 (6 bases). Germline V gene sequence: CDR1 LGHNA, CDR2 YNFKEQ. CDR3 length equals 15 residues. V was trimmed by 1 base and J by 5 bases, leaving 13 bases between them. The chain's CDR3 is CASSQGDSGGDTQYF. CDR3 nucleotide sequence: TGTGCCAGCAGCCAAGGGGACTCCGGAGGAGATACGCAGTATTTT.

To note about this clonotype: A read error may produce the germline difference seen at one junction end. This rearrangement joins TRBV7-7 to TRBJ1-1; unclear D gene. This CDR3 contains 13 residues. Germline values: CDR1 SSHAT, CDR2 FNYEAQ (reference sequence). CDR3 in DNA: TGTGCTAGCAGCTTAGAGTTGAAGACTGAAGCTTTCTTT. Protein product: CASSLELKTEAFF.

The table lists this clonotype with many counts. The chain carries TRBV13 and TRBJ2-1; unclear D gene. The CDR3 length is 13 residues. V dropped 0 bases and J dropped 8 bases, with 8 bases sitting between them. The V gene's germline CDR1 is PRHDT and CDR2 FYEKMQ (reference sequence). The CDR3 DNA sequence: TGTGCCAGCAGCTTAGGGGTCTGGGATGAGCAGTTCTTC. Translating gives CASSLGVWDEQFF.

Only one count was recorded for this clonotype. The chain employs TRBV6-5 and TRBJ2-7; D might be TRBD1 (6 bases). The CDR3 extends over 13 amino acids. Germline values: CDR1 MNHEY, CDR2 SVGAGI. V was trimmed by 6 bases and J by 2 bases, leaving 11 bases between them. The CDR3 DNA follows: TGTGCCAGCAGCAGGGACACCACCTACGAGCAGTACTTC. This sequence encodes CASSRDTTYEQYF.

This clonotype has ten or more counts. This rearrangement joins TRBV20-1 to TRBJ1-1, with D perhaps TRBD1 (6 bases). Trimming cost V 1 base and J 8 bases, with 20 bases left between them. This CDR3 contains 15 residues. Per the germline V gene, CDR1 is DFQATT and CDR2 is SNEGSKA (reference sequence). The chain's CDR3 is CSARVEGGLRNEAFF. The CDR3 region has the DNA TGCAGTGCTAGAGTGGAGGGGGGTTTAAGAAACGAAGCTTTCTTT.

This clonotype was counted a few times. A junction boundary mismatches the germline segment, possibly from a read error. This chain connects TRBV5-1 to TRBJ2-1, with D possibly being TRBD2 (5 bases). Germline CDR1 is SGHRS and CDR2 is YFSETQ. The CDR3 totals 14 residues. For the CDR3, the DNA is TGCGCCAGCAGCTTGAGGACTGTTTATGATGAGCAGTTCTTT. This codes for CASSLRTVYDEQFF.

The V and J genes are TRBV20-1 and TRBJ1-2, with 7 positions matching TRBD1. V lost 5 bases to trimming and J lost 6 bases; unmatched junction nucleotides: 3. The CDR3 loop spans 11 amino acids. Germline V gene sequence: CDR1 DFQATT, CDR2 SNEGSKA (reference sequence). The CDR3 loop is CSAPQGDGYTF. CDR3 in DNA: TGCAGTGCTCCGCAGGGGGATGGCTACACCTTC.

The rearrangement links TRBV30 to TRBJ1-6; a weak D match, TRBD1 (6 bases). Germline loops: CDR1 GTSNPN, CDR2 SVGIG (reference sequence). The CDR3 covers 15 residues. V lost 4 bases to trimming and J lost 10 bases, with 20 bases between them. CDR3 in DNA: TGTGCCTGGAACTTCGCCCGGGGGGGCAGATCACCCCTCCACTTT. As protein: CAWNFARGGRSPLHF.